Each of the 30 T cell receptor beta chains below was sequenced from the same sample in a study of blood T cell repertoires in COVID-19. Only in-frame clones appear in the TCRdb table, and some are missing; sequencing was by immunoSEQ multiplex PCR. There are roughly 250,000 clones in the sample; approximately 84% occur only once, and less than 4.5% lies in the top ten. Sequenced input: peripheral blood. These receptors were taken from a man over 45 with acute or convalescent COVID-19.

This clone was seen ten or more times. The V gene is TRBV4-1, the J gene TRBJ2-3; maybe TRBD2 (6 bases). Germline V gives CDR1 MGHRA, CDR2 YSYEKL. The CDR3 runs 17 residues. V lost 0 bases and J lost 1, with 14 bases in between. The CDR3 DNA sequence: TGCGCCAGCAGCCAAGATCCCCGGGGGACGGGCACAGATACGCAGTATTTT. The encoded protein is CASSQDPRGTGTDTQYF.

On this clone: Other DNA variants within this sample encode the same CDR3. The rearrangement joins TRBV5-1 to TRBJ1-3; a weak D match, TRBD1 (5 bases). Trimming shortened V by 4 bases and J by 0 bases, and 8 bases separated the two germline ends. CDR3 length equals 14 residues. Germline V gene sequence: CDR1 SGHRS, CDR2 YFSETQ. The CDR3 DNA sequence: TGCGCCAGCAGCCAAGACAGCTCTGGAAACACCATATATTTT. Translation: CASSQDSSGNTIYF.

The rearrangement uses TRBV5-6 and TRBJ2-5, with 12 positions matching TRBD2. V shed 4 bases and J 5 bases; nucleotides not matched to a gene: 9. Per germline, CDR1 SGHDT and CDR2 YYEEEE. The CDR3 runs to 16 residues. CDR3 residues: CASSATSGGTGETQYF. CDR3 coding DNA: TGTGCCAGCAGCGCGACTAGCGGGGGTACCGGGGAGACCCAGTACTTC.

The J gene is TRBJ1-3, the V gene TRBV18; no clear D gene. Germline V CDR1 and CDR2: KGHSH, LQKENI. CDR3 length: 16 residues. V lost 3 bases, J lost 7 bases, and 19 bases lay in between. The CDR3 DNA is TGTGCCAGCTCACCCGCGGGTCCGGCCCTCGGGAACACCATATATTTT. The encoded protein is CASSPAGPALGNTIYF.

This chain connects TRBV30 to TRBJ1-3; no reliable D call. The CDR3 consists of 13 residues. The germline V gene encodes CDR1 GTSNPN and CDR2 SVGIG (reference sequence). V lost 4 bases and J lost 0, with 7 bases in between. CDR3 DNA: TGTGCCTGGACGCAGGACTCTGGAAACACCATATATTTT. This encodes CAWTQDSGNTIYF.

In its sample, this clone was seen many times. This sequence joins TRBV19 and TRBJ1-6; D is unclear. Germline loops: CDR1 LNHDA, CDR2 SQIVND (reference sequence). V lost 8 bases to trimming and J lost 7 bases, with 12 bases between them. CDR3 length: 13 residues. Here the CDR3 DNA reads TGTGCCAGTGGGAGCGACGGGAATTCACCCCTCCACTTT. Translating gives CASGSDGNSPLHF.

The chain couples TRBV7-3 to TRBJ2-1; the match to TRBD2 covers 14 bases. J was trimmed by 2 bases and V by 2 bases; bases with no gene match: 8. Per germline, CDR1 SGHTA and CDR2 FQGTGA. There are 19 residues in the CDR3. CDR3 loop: CASSLRGTSGRGTYNEQFF. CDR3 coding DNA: TGTGCCAGCAGCTTACGGGGGACTAGCGGGAGAGGGACCTACAATGAGCAGTTCTTC. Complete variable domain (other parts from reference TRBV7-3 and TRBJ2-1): GAGVSQTPSNKVTEKGKYVELRCDPISGHTALYWYRQSLGQGPEFLIYFQGTGAADDSGLPNDRFFAVRPEGSVSTLKIQRTERGDSAVYLCASSLRGTSGRGTYNEQFFGPGTRLTVL.

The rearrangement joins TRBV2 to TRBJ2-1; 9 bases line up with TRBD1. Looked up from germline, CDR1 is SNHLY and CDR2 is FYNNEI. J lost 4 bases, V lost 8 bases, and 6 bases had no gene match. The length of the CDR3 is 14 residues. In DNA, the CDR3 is TGTGCCAGCGGGCGACAGGGGGTGTACAATGAGCAGTTCTTC. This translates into CASGRQGVYNEQFF. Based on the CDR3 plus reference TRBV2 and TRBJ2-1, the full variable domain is EPEVTQTPSHQVTQMGQEVILRCVPISNHLYFYWYRQILGQKVEFLVSFYNNEISEKSEIFDDQFSVERPDGSNFTLKIRSTKLEDSAMYFCASGRQGVYNEQFFGPGTRLTVL.

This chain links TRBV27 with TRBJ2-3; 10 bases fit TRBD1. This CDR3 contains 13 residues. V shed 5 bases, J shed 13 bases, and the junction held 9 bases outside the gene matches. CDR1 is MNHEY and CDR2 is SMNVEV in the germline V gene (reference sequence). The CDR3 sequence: CASSLPGTGAEYF. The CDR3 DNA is TGTGCCAGCAGTCTCCCCGGGACAGGGGCAGAGTATTTT.

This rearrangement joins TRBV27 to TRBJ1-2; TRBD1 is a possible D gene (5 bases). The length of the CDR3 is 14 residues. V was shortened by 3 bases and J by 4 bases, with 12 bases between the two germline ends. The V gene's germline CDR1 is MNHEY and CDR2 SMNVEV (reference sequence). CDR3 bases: TGTGCCAGCAGTTTGGGGGGTCGGGGCTATGGCTACACCTTC. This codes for CASSLGGRGYGYTF.

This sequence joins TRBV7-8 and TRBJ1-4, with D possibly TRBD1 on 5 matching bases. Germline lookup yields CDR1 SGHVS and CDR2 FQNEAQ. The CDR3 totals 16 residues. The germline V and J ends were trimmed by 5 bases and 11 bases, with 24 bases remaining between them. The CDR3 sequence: CASSRGETEKVKKLFF. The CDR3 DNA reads TGTGCCAGCAGCCGAGGGGAGACTGAGAAGGTTAAGAAACTGTTTTTT.

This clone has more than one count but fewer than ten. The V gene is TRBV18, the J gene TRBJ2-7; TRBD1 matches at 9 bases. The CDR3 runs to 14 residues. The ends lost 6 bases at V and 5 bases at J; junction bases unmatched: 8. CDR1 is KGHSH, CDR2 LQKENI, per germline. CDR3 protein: CASSHRDRDHEQYF. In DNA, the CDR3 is TGTGCCAGCTCGCACCGGGACAGGGACCACGAGCAGTACTTC.

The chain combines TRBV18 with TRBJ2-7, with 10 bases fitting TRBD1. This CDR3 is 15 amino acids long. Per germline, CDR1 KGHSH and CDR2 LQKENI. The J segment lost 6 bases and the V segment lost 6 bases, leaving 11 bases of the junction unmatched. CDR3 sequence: CASSPPGTGAGEQYF. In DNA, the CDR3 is TGTGCCAGCTCCCCGCCCGGGACAGGGGCGGGCGAGCAGTACTTC.

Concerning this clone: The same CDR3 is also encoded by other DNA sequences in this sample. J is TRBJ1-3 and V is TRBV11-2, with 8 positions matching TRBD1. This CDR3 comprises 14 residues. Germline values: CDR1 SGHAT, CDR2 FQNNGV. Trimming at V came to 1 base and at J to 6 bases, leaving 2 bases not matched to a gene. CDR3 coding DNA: TGTGCCAGCAGCTTAGCAGGGGGCGTAAACACCATATATTTT. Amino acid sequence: CASSLAGGVNTIYF.

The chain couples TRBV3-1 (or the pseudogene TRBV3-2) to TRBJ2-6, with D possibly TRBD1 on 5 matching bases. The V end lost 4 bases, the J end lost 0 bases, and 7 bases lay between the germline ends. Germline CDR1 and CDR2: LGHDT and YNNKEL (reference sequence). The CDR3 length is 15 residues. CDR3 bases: TGTGCCAGCAGCCTGACAGCCTCTGGGGCCAACGTCCTGACTTTC. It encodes CASSLTASGANVLTF.

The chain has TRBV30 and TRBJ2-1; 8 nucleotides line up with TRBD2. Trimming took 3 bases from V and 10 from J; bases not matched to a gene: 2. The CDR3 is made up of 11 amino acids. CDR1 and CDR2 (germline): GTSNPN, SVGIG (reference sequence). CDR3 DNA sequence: TGTGCCTGGAGCCCGGGGGGGGAGCAGTTCTTC. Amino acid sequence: CAWSPGGEQFF.

CDR3 nucleotide sequence: TGTGCCAGCAGTGATGACTCCTGGGAGCAGTACTTC. Amino acid sequence: CASSDDSWEQYF. The chain links TRBV6-1 to TRBJ2-7, with D unresolved. V was clipped by 3 bases and J by 7 bases, with 10 bases between them. The CDR3 totals 12 residues. Germline V gene lookup returns CDR1 MNHNS and CDR2 SASEGT.

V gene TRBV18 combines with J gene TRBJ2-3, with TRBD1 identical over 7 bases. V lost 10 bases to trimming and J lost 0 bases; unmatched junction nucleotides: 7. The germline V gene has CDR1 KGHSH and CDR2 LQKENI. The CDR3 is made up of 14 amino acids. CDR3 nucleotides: TGTGCCACCCAAGGGGGCAGGAGCACAGATACGCAGTATTTT. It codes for CATQGGRSTDTQYF.

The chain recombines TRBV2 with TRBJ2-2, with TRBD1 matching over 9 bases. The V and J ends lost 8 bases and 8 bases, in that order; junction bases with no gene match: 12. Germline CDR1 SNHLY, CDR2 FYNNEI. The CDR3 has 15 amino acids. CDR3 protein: CASSGQGSGAGELFF. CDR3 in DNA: TGTGCCAGCTCCGGACAGGGGTCAGGTGCTGGGGAGCTGTTTTTT.

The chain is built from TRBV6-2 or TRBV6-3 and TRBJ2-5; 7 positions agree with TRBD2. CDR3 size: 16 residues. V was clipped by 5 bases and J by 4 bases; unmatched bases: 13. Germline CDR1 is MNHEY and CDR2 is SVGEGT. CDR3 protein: CASSGTNDMRRETQYF. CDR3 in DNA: TGTGCCAGCAGTGGGACTAATGACATGAGGAGAGAGACCCAGTACTTC.

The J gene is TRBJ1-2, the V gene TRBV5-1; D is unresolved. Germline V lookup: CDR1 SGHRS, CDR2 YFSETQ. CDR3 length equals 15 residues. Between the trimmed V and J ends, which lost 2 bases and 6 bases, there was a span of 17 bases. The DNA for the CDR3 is TGCGCCAGCAGCTTCGATGGAGAGGGATACGATGGCTACACCTTC. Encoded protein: CASSFDGEGYDGYTF. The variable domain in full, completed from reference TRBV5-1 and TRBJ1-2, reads KAGVTQTPRYLIKTRGQQVTLSCSPISGHRSVSWYQQTPGQGLQFLFEYFSETQRNKGNFPGRFSGRQFSNSRSEMNVSTLELGDSALYLCASSFDGEGYDGYTFGSGTRLTVV.

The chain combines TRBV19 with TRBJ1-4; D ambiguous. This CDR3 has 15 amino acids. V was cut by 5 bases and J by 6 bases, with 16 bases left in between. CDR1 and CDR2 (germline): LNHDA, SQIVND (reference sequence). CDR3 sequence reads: CASSVAAADDEKLFF. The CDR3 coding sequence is TGTGCCAGTAGTGTAGCAGCGGCTGACGATGAAAAACTGTTTTTT.

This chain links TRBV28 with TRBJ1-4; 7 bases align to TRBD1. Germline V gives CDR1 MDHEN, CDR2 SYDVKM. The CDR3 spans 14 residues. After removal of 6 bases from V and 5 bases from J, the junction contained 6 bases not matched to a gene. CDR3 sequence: CASSTGTVNEKLFF. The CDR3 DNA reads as TGTGCCAGCAGCACCGGGACAGTCAATGAAAAACTGTTTTTT. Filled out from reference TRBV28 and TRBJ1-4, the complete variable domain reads DVKVTQSSRYLVKRTGEKVFLECVQDMDHENMFWYRQDPGLGLRLIYFSYDVKMKEKGDIPEGYSVSREKKERFSLILESASTNQTSMYLCASSTGTVNEKLFFGSGTQLSVL.

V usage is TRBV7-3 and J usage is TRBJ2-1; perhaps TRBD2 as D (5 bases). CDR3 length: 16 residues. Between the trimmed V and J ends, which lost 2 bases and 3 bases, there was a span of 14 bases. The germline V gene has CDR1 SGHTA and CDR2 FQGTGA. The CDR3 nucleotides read TGTGCCAGCAGCTTAGTACGCGGGCTGGGCTACAATGAGCAGTTCTTC. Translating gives CASSLVRGLGYNEQFF.

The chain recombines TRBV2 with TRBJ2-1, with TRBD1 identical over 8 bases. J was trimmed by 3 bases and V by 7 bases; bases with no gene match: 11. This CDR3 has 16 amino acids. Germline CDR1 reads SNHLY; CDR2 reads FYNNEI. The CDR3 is CASKVAWTGYYNEQFF. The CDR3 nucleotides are TGTGCCAGCAAGGTTGCTTGGACAGGGTACTACAATGAGCAGTTCTTC.

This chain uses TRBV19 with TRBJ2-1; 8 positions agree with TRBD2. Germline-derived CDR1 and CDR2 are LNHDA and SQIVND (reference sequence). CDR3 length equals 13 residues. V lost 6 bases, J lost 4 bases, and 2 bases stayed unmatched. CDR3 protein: CASRTSGYNEQFF. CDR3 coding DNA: TGTGCCAGTAGAACTAGCGGATACAATGAGCAGTTCTTC.

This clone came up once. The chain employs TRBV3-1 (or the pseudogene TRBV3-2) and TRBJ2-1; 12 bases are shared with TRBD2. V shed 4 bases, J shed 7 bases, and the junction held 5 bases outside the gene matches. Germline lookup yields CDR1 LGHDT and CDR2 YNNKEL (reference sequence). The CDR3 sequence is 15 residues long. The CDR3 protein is CASSPLAGGLNEQFF. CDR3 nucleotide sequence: TGTGCCAGCAGCCCCCTAGCGGGAGGGCTAAATGAGCAGTTCTTC.

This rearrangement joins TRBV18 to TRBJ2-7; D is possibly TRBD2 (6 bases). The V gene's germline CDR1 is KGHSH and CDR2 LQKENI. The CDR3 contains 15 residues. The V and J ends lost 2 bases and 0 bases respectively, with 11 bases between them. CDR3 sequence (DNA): TGTGCCAGCTCACCAGACGTGGGAGGCTCCTACGAGCAGTACTTC. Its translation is CASSPDVGGSYEQYF.

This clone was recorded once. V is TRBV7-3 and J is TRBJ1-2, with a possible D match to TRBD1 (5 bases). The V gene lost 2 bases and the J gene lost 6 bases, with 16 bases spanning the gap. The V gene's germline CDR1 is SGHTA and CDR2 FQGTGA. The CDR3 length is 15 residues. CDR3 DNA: TGTGCCAGCAGCTTATCATTCAGGGAATTCGATGGCTACACCTTC. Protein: CASSLSFREFDGYTF.

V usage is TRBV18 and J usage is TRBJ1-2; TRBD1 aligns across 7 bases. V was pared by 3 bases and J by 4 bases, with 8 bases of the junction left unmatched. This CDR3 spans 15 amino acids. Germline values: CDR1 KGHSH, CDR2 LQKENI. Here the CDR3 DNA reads TGTGCCAGCTCACCTCCGGACAGGCGCGGCTATGGCTACACCTTC. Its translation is CASSPPDRRGYGYTF.